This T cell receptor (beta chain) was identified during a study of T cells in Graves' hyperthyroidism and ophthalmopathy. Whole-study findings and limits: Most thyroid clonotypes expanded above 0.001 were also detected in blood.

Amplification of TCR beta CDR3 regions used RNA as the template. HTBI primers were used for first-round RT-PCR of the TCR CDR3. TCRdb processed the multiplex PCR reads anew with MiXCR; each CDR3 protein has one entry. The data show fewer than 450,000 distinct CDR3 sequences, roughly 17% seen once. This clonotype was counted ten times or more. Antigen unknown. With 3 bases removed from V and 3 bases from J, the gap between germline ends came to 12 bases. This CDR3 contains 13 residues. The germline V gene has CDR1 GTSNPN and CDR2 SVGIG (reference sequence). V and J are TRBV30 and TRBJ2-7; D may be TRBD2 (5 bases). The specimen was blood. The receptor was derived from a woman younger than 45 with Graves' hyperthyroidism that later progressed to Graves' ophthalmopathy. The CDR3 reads CAWSGGHRYEQYF. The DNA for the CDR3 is TGTGCCTGGAGCGGCGGGCATCGCTACGAGCAGTACTTC.